Following are 21 T cell receptor beta chains from one sample sequenced in a study of blood T cell repertoires in COVID-19. Data came from immunoSEQ multiplex PCR; TCRdb stores just in-frame clones and leaves some out. The sample shows over 20,000 clones, roughly 87% of them seen only once. The sample consisted of peripheral blood. The receptor source for this set is an older man with acute or convalescent COVID-19.

CDR3 protein: CASSASGTGNEKLFF. In DNA form, the CDR3 reads TGTGCCAGCAGCGCCTCCGGGACAGGAAACGAAAAACTGTTTTTT. The chain carries TRBV3-1 (or the pseudogene TRBV3-2) and TRBJ1-4; 8 bases line up with TRBD1. Per the germline V gene, CDR1 is LGHDT and CDR2 is YNNKEL (reference sequence). V was clipped by 5 bases and J by 8 bases; unmatched bases: 10. The CDR3 has 15 residues.

The chain uses TRBV19 and TRBJ1-3; D unclear. V lost 5 bases to trimming and J lost 2 bases, with 10 bases between them. The germline gives CDR1 LNHDA, CDR2 SQIVND (reference sequence). The CDR3 spans 14 residues. This CDR3 is CASSFRGTGNTIYF. The CDR3 DNA is TGTGCCAGTAGTTTCCGTGGCACTGGAAACACCATATATTTT.

This chain links TRBV19 with TRBJ2-5; D is undetermined. CDR3 length equals 14 residues. Germline V gene data show CDR1 as LNHDA and CDR2 as SQIVND (reference sequence). Trimming pared 0 bases from V and 3 bases from J, leaving 8 bases between. CDR3 residues: CASSIDPAEETQYF. Written as DNA, the CDR3 is TGTGCCAGTAGTATAGATCCCGCAGAAGAGACCCAGTACTTC.

The V gene is TRBV5-1, the J gene TRBJ1-2; D gene unclear. V lost 2 bases and J lost 3, with 11 bases in between. The CDR3 length is 14 residues. From germline, CDR1 is SGHRS and CDR2 YFSETQ. The CDR3 bases are TGCGCCAGCAGCTTAACATCCGCGGACTATGGCTACACCTTC. The encoded protein is CASSLTSADYGYTF. The whole variable domain, filled in from reference TRBV5-1 and TRBJ1-2, reads KAGVTQTPRYLIKTRGQQVTLSCSPISGHRSVSWYQQTPGQGLQFLFEYFSETQRNKGNFPGRFSGRQFSNSRSEMNVSTLELGDSALYLCASSLTSADYGYTFGSGTRLTVV.

Here the CDR3 DNA reads TGTGCCAGCGCCGTCAAACTGGGGCCTGGGGCCAACGTCCTGACTTTC. This sequence encodes CASAVKLGPGANVLTF. The chain combines TRBV5-4 with TRBJ2-6; possibly TRBD1 for D (5 bases). The CDR3 has 16 amino acids. Trimming stripped 7 bases from V and 2 bases from J, with 16 bases between. Per germline, CDR1 SGHNT and CDR2 YYREEE (reference sequence). The variable domain in full, completed from reference TRBV5-4 and TRBJ2-6, reads ETGVTQSPTHLIKTRGQQVTLRCSSQSGHNTVSWYQQALGQGPQFIFQYYREEENGRGNFPPRFSGLQFPNYSSELNVNALELDDSALYLCASAVKLGPGANVLTFGAGSRLTVL.

The rearrangement links TRBV3-1 (or the pseudogene TRBV3-2) to TRBJ2-5; TRBD2 matches 11 bases. V was clipped by 0 bases and J by 10 bases; unmatched bases: 7. Germline V gene data show CDR1 as LGHDT and CDR2 as YNNKEL (reference sequence). The CDR3 sequence is 15 residues long. In DNA, the CDR3 is TGTGCCAGCAGCCAAGACGGGACTAGCGGCCTGAGCCAGTACTTC. Amino acid sequence: CASSQDGTSGLSQYF.

This chain uses TRBV4-1 with TRBJ2-3; 12 nucleotides align to TRBD1. The CDR3 runs to 19 residues. Germline-derived CDR1 and CDR2 are MGHRA and YSYEKL. Trimming at V came to 3 bases and at J to 0 bases, leaving 10 bases not matched to a gene. The CDR3 reads CASSQRDRGLVLSTDTQYF. The CDR3 nucleotides read TGCGCCAGCAGCCAGCGGGACAGGGGGCTCGTACTAAGCACAGATACGCAGTATTTT.

In this sample, this clone turned up once. The chain combines TRBV11-2 with TRBJ2-7; 10 nucleotides agree with TRBD1. Trimming removed 5 bases from V and 1 base from J; junction bases left unmatched: 8. CDR1 is SGHAT and CDR2 is FQNNGV in the germline V gene. This CDR3 is built from 16 residues. The CDR3 sequence is CASSPTGTGASYEQYF. The CDR3 DNA reads TGTGCCAGCAGCCCCACCGGGACAGGGGCATCCTACGAGCAGTACTTC.

The rearrangement links TRBV19 to TRBJ2-3; TRBD1 aligns across 8 bases. Germline loops: CDR1 LNHDA, CDR2 SQIVND (reference sequence). This CDR3 is 16 amino acids long. The junction had 10 bases not matched to a gene; V was cut back by 6 bases and J by 2 bases. The CDR3: CASSRGQGANTDTQYF. CDR3 DNA: TGTGCCAGTAGCCGGGGGCAGGGGGCCAACACAGATACGCAGTATTTT.

The rearrangement links TRBV14 to TRBJ2-3; 11 nucleotides line up with TRBD2. CDR3 size: 15 residues. The V and J ends lost 2 bases and 4 bases, in that order; junction bases with no gene match: 2. Looked up from germline, CDR1 is SGHDN and CDR2 is FVKESK. As DNA, the CDR3 is TGTGCCAGCAGCCAAAAGACTAGCGGGGCAGATACGCAGTATTTT. Amino acid sequence: CASSQKTSGADTQYF.

The chain recombines TRBV9 with TRBJ2-2; 7 positions match TRBD1. The length of the CDR3 is 16 residues. The junction had 6 bases not matched to a gene; V was cut back by 4 bases and J by 0 bases. The germline V gene encodes CDR1 SGDLS and CDR2 YYNGEE. CDR3 nucleotides: TGTGCCAGCAGCCGACCGACAGGGACGAACACCGGGGAGCTGTTTTTT. Amino acids: CASSRPTGTNTGELFF.

The table lists this clone with a count of one. The rearrangement uses TRBV2 and TRBJ2-1, with 13 bases lining up with TRBD2. Germline lookup yields CDR1 SNHLY and CDR2 FYNNEI. The CDR3 extends over 14 amino acids. CDR3 amino acids: CATDPGLAGYEQFF. The CDR3 region has the DNA TGTGCTACCGATCCGGGACTAGCGGGATACGAGCAGTTCTTC.

The chain is built from TRBV7-3 and TRBJ2-7; D possibly corresponds to TRBD2 (5 bases). Germline CDR1 is SGHTA and CDR2 is FQGTGA. V was cut by 3 bases and J by 1 base, with 13 bases left in between. This CDR3 contains 15 residues. The CDR3 sequence is CASSLPGFGSYEQYF. CDR3 DNA: TGTGCCAGCAGCTTGCCGGGGTTTGGGTCCTACGAGCAGTACTTC.

The gene calls are TRBV9 and TRBJ2-1, with TRBD2 as a possible D gene (6 bases). CDR1 SGDLS and CDR2 YYNGEE come from the germline V gene. The CDR3 loop spans 12 amino acids. The V end lost 4 bases, the J end lost 10 bases, and 12 bases lay between the germline ends. CDR3 amino acids: CASSTSTSEQFF. CDR3 DNA: TGTGCCAGCAGCACCTCAACTAGCGAGCAGTTCTTC.

CDR3 in amino acids: CASSQEGGDQETQYF. The DNA of the CDR3 is TGTGCCAGCAGCCAAGAGGGAGGGGACCAAGAGACCCAGTACTTC. The chain is built from TRBV4-2 and TRBJ2-5; TRBD2 aligns across 7 bases. With V trimmed by 0 bases and J by 0 bases, 1 base remained unmatched. The V gene's germline CDR1 is LGHNA and CDR2 YNFKEQ. CDR3 size: 15 residues.

The chain couples TRBV2 to TRBJ2-2; TRBD1 might be the D (5 bases). There are 13 residues in the CDR3. Germline CDR1 reads SNHLY; CDR2 reads FYNNEI. The germline V and J ends were trimmed by 5 bases and 7 bases, with 11 bases remaining between them. The CDR3 region has the DNA TGTGCCAGCAGTTTGGCAGGGAACGGGGAGCTGTTTTTT. Residues: CASSLAGNGELFF. The entire variable domain, with the rest obtained from reference TRBV2 and TRBJ2-2, is as follows: EPEVTQTPSHQVTQMGQEVILRCVPISNHLYFYWYRQILGQKVEFLVSFYNNEISEKSEIFDDQFSVERPDGSNFTLKIRSTKLEDSAMYFCASSLAGNGELFFGEGSRLTVL.

The chain recombines TRBV10-3 with TRBJ2-2; D gene ambiguous. Germline loops: CDR1 ENHRY, CDR2 SYGVKD. The germline V and J ends were trimmed by 4 bases and 6 bases, with 12 bases remaining between them. This CDR3 comprises 14 residues. The CDR3 DNA reads TGTGCCATCAGTGCCGACTCCCCCGCCGGGGAGCTGTTTTTT. Its protein product is CAISADSPAGELFF.

The chain carries TRBV7-3 and TRBJ2-5; a weak D match, TRBD2 (6 bases). The germline V gene encodes CDR1 SGHTA and CDR2 FQGTGA. This CDR3 has 15 residues. Trimming cost V 3 bases and J 1 base, with 12 bases left between them. The CDR3 sequence is CASSFPGEGQETQYF. The CDR3 DNA follows: TGTGCCAGCAGCTTCCCGGGAGAGGGCCAAGAGACCCAGTACTTC.

The chain combines TRBV19 with TRBJ1-2; TRBD1 agrees at 9 bases. The CDR3 covers 13 residues. The trim removed 7 bases at V and 8 bases at J, leaving 8 bases unmatched. Germline assignment: CDR1 LNHDA and CDR2 SQIVND (reference sequence). The CDR3 loop reads CASTNRGLVGYTF. The DNA for the CDR3 is TGTGCCAGTACAAACAGGGGGCTCGTAGGCTACACCTTC.

The chain employs TRBV6-1 and TRBJ1-2; TRBD1 matches 7 bases. CDR1 and CDR2 from the germline V gene are MNHNS and SASEGT. The CDR3 extends over 15 amino acids. The ends lost 1 base at V and 7 bases at J; junction bases unmatched: 9. This CDR3 reads CASSEDHRGSGGYTF. CDR3 DNA: TGTGCCAGCAGTGAAGACCACAGGGGATCGGGTGGCTACACCTTC.

This clone was found once. The chain employs TRBV4-2 and TRBJ2-7; no firm D call. This CDR3 spans 11 amino acids. Germline CDR1 reads LGHNA; CDR2 reads YNFKEQ. V was cut by 4 bases and J by 5 bases, with 6 bases left in between. The CDR3 DNA follows: TGTGCCAGCAGCCGCGGCCACGAGCAGTACTTC. Protein: CASSRGHEQYF.